This TCR beta chain was captured by sequencing in a study of human CD8 memory T cell subsets. The study, taken as a whole, reports: Going by Chao1 estimates, stem-like memory T cells seemed to be more diverse than precursor exhausted T cells. While effector memory cells differed, stem-like memory and precursor exhausted T cells had similarly high diversity. Apart from T cell receptor beta chains, no chains were sequenced in the study.

This CDR3 spans 14 amino acids. TCR beta libraries were made by UMI-labeled 5' RACE. TCRdb reworked the 5' RACE reads into one entry per CDR3 protein, no DNA. The sample includes several thousand distinct CDR3 sequences. Designated as TPEX, the CCR7+ PD-1+ TIGIT+ early memory CD8+ T cells showed dysfunctional, exhausted-like traits. RNA originated from duplicate vials containing over 130,000 sorted CD8+ T cells per subset. As to this clonotype: Its target is unknown.

This chain links TRBV12-3 or TRBV12-4 with TRBJ1-5; with no DNA, the TCRdb D assignment of TRBD1 cannot be verified. Sequenced input: CD8+ T cells from PBMCs. The sequence derives from a human donor in good health. This chain's CDR3 is CASSFGQGDQPQHF.